This T cell receptor (beta chain) appears in the sequencing data of a study of OX40 agonist ivuxolimab in advanced cancers. On the study more broadly: Six ivuxolimab dose levels, 0.01 to 10 mg/kg, were given intravenously every 2 weeks.

A note on this clone: Its antigen remains unknown.

V gave up 4 bases and J gave up 4 bases; unmatched junction bases: 3. This CDR3 region has 15 residues. Per germline, CDR1 SGHVS and CDR2 FQNEAQ. Study-level points and caveats: CD4+ T cells averaged fewer expanded clones than CD8+ T cells. Some nonresponders additionally presented with little normalized T-cell clonal expansion. At 0.1 to 3.0 mg/kg, CD4+ and CD8+ blood T cells expanded clonally by week 6.

Assay: immunoSEQ multiplex PCR; the TCRdb copy retains only in-frame clones and omits some. The sample includes roughly 60,000 clones, approximately 90% seen only once; the top ten take roughly 0.45%. V is TRBV7-8 and J is TRBJ2-1; 11 nucleotides match TRBD1. This TCR was sampled from an adult with an advanced solid tumor such as melanoma, head and neck, liver or kidney cancer. The sample here was CD4+ or CD8+ T cells sorted from blood, taken in a trial of the OX40 agonist ivuxolimab. CDR3 nucleotides: TGTGCCAGCAGCTGGACAGGGGGCCTTTACAATGAGCAGTTCTTC. This encodes CASSWTGGLYNEQFF.